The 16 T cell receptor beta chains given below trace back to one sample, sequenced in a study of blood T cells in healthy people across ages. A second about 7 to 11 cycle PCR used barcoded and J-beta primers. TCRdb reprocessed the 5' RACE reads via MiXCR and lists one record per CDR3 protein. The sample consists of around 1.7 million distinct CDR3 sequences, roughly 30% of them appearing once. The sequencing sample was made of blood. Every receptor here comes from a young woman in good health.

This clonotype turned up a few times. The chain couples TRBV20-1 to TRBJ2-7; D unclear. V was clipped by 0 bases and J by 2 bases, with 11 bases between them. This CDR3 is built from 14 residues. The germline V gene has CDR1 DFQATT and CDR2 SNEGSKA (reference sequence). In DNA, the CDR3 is TGCAGTGCTAGAGATCCCCTGCGGACCTACGAGCAGTACTTC. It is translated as CSARDPLRTYEQYF.

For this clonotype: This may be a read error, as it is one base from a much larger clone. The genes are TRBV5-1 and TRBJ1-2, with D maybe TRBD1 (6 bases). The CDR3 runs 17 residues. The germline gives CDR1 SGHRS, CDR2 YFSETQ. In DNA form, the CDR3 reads TGCACCAGCGAACCAGGGGAGCGATCAGACCCAACCTATGGCTACACCTTC. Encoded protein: CTSEPGERSDPTYGYTF.

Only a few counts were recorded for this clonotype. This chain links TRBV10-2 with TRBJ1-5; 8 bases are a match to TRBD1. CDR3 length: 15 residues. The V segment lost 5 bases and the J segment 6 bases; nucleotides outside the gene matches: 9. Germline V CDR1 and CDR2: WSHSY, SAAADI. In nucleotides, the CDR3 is TGCGCCAGCAGTAGATTCGGACAGGGCCTTCAGCCCCAGCATTTT. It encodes CASSRFGQGLQPQHF.

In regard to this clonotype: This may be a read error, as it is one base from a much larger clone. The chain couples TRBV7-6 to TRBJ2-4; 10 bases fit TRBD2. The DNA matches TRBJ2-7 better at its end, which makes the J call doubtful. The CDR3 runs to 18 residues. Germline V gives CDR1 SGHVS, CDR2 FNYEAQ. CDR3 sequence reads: CASSPESGGGFFSCEQYF. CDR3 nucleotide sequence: TGTGCCAGCAGCCCCGAAAGCGGGGGGGGTTTCTTCTCCTGCGAGCAGTACTTC.

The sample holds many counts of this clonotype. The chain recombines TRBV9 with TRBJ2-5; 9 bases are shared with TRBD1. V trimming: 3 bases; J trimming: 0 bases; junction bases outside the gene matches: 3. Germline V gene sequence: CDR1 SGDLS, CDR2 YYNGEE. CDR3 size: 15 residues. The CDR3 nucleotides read TGTGCCAGCAGCGAGCGGACAGGGGACCAAGAGACCCAGTACTTC. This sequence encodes CASSERTGDQETQYF. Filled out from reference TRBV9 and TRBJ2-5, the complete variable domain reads DSGVTQTPKHLITATGQRVTLRCSPRSGDLSVYWYQQSLDQGLQFLIQYYNGEERAKGNILERFSAQQFPDLHSELNLSSLELGDSALYFCASSERTGDQETQYFGPGTRLLVL.

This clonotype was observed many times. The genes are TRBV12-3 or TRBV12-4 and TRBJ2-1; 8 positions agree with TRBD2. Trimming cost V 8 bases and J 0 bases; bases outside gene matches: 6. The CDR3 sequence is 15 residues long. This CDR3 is CASHRGTSSYNEQFF. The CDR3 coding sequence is TGTGCCAGCCATAGGGGGACTAGCTCCTACAATGAGCAGTTCTTC.

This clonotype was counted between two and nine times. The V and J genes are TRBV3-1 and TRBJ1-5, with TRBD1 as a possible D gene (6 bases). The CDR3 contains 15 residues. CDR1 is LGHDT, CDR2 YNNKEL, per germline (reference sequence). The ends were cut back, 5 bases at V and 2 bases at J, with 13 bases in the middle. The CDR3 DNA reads TGTGCCAGCAGCATACAGGGAGACGGCAATCAGCCCCAGCATTTT. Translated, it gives CASSIQGDGNQPQHF.

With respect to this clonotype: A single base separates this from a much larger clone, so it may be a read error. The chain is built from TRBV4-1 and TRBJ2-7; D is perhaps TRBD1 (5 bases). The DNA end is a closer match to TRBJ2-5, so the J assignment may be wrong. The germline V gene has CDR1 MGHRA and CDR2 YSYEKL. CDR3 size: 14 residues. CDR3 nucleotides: TGCGCCAGCAGCCAAGGCGACAGACCAGGGACCCAGTACTTC. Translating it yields CASSQGDRPGTQYF.

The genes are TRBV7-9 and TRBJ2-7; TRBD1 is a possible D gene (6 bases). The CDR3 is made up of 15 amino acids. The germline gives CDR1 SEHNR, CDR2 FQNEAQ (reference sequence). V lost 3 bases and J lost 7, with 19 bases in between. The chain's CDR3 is CASSFRQAWGNEQYF. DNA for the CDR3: TGTGCCAGCAGCTTCCGACAGGCTTGGGGCAATGAGCAGTACTTC.

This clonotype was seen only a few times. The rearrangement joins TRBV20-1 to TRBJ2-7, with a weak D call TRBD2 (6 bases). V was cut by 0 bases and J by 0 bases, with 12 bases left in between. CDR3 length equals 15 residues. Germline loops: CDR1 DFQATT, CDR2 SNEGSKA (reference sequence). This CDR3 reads CSARDPGTDSYEQYF. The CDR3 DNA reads TGCAGTGCTAGAGACCCCGGGACTGACTCCTACGAGCAGTACTTC.

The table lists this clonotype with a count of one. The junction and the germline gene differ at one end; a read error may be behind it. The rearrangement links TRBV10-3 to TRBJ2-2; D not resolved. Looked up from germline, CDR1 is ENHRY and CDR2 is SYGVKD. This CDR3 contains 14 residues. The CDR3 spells CAISEFDTAGELFF. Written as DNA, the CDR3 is TGCGCCATCAGTGAGTTTGATACGGCCGGGGAGCTGTTTTTT.

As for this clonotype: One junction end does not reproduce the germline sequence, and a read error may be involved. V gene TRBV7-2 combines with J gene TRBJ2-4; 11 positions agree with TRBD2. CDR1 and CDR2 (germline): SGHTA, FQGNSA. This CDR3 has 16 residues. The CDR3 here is CAGSSSSGRAANIPYF. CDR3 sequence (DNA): TGTGCCGGCAGCTCCAGTAGCGGGAGGGCCGCAAACATTCCGTACTTC.

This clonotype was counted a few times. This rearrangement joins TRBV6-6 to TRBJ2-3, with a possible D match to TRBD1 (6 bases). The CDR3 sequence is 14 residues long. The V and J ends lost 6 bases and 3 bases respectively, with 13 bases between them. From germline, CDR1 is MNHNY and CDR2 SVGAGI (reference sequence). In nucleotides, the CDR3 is TGTGCCAGCAGCAGGGGCCCCAGAACAGATACGCAGTATTTT. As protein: CASSRGPRTDTQYF.

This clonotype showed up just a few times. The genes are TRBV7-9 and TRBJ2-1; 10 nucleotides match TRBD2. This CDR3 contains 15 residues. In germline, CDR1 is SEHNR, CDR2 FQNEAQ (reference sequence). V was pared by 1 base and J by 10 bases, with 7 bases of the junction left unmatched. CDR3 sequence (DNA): TGTGCCAGCAGCTTAGGTACTAGCGGGGAGTGGGAGCAGTTCTTC. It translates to CASSLGTSGEWEQFF.

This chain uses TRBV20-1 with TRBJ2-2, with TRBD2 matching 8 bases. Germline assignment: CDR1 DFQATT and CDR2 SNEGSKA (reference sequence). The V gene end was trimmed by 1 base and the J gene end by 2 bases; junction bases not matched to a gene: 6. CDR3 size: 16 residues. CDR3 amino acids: CSARGTAGGNTGELFF. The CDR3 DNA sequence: TGCAGTGCTAGAGGGACGGCGGGAGGAAACACCGGGGAGCTGTTTTTT.

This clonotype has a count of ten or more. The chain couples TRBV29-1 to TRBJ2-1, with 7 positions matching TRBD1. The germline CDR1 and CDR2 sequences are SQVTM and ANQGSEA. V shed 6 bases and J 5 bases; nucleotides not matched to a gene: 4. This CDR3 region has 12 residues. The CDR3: CSVPGQNNEQFF. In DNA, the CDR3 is TGCAGCGTGCCGGGACAGAACAATGAGCAGTTCTTC.